This entry features one T cell receptor beta chain sequence. This receptor's antigen is unknown. No much larger clone is present one base from it, and per-base qualities are unavailable. The library was generated by 5' RACE. TCRdb names NextSeq 500 as the instrument used. Unique molecular identifiers were attached to individual cDNA molecules in the TCR library protocol so that sequencing error and PCR bias could be corrected. Sequencing covered both TCR alpha and beta chains, and within each sample the abundances of alpha and beta sequences were tightly co-correlated. Regarding the original processing steps: V gene, J gene and CDR3 annotation of TCR sequences was performed with Decombinator V4. Expanded TCRs were defined as changing significantly between any two time points under a Poisson model with p below 0.0001. TCR abundances were normalised to the total number of TCRs sequenced per sample and were expressed as counts per million. MAIT TCRs were defined by TRAV1-2 paired with TRAJ12, TRAJ20 or TRAJ33, and iNKT TCRs by TRAV10 paired with TRAJ18. VDJdb, accessed 1 November 2021, was searched for CMV, EBV and SARS-CoV-2 annotated TCRs, with TCRs annotated for multiple antigens excluded. The raw public reads went through TCRdb reprocessing: fastp at Q25, MiXCR clone calling, in-frame beta chains kept. One record per CDR3 amino acid sequence lists the most common genes and DNA. In this record, the V and J calls reflect TCRdb's handling and not the investigators' own analysis. The sample table holds about 83,000 distinct CDR3 sequences, of which 9% to 15% were seen once. The biggest ten clones account for less than 8.5% of the sample.

The data are from a study of early T cells in non-severe SARS-CoV-2 infection (dated by TCRdb to about 2021). With respect to the entire study: TCR sequencing used bulk RNA from unsorted whole blood, so alpha and beta chains could not be paired. What the work shows at the level of the full study, not this receptor alone: VDJdb matching was skewed toward anti-spike CD8 responses and likely underestimated virus-specific expansions, missing private and CD4 specificities.

CDR1 ENHRY and CDR2 SYGVKD are derived from the germline V gene. Including cysteine and phenylalanine, the CDR3 has 13 amino acids. Only the CDR3 DNA stays, 39 bases, in frame from base 1. V lost 8 bases and J lost 9 bases, and the count of bases not matched to a germline gene is 4. A case-control design nested within a healthcare worker cohort in London, UK, was used, with weekly nasopharyngeal swab PCR tests and blood sampling performed. Healthcare workers were recruited between 23 and 31 March 2020, during the week of the UK lockdown, and were followed weekly for up to roughly 15 weeks. The sequenced sample consisted of whole blood. This clonotype originated in an adult who was a healthcare worker with PCR-confirmed SARS-CoV-2 infection or an uninfected control (not recorded which). Recombination linked TRBV10-3 to TRBJ2-1, with 13 central nucleotides matching TRBD2. The sequenced DNA is TGTGCCATCGGGACTAGCGGGGAACGTGAGCAGTTCTTC. Its translation reads: CAIGTSGEREQFF.